Below, 15 T cell receptor beta chains from the same sample are listed, as sequenced in a study of cytomegalovirus exposure and HLA in healthy donors. The PCR was carried out with 60 Vbeta primers and 13 Jbeta primers. Produced via immunoSEQ multiplex PCR; TCRdb's table is partial and in-frame only. The sample shows about 230,000 clones, over 75% of them seen only once. Input material: PBMCs. Every receptor here comes from a boy under 18 in good health and CMV-seronegative.

This clone was counted only a few times. This chain joins TRBV5-4 and TRBJ2-7, with 9 nucleotides matching TRBD1. J gave up 5 bases and V 4 bases, and 10 bases lay outside the gene matches. The V gene's germline CDR1 is SGHNT and CDR2 YYREEE (reference sequence). CDR3 length: 15 residues. The CDR3 is CASSRPRDRDHEQYF. CDR3 nucleotides: TGTGCCAGCAGCAGACCCCGGGACAGGGACCACGAGCAGTACTTC.

V gene TRBV10-3 combines with J gene TRBJ2-1; 11 bases map to TRBD2. CDR3 length equals 16 residues. V was pared by 4 bases and J by 0 bases, with 2 bases of the junction left unmatched. The germline gives CDR1 ENHRY, CDR2 SYGVKD. Here the CDR3 DNA reads TGTGCCATCAGTGGAACTAGCGGGGGCTCCTACAATGAGCAGTTCTTC. Protein sequence: CAISGTSGGSYNEQFF.

The CDR3 DNA is TGTGCCAGCTCACCACCAGGGGCTAGGCAAATTAACTATGGCTACACCTTC. This gives the protein CASSPPGARQINYGYTF. V and J are TRBV18 and TRBJ1-2, with D maybe TRBD1 (5 bases). Trimming cost V 0 bases and J 1 base, with 15 bases left between them. From germline, CDR1 is KGHSH and CDR2 LQKENI. There are 17 residues in the CDR3.

This chain connects TRBV4-1 to TRBJ2-5; 10 bases map to TRBD1. TRBJ2-7 matches the DNA end more closely, so the J call is doubtful. The CDR3 length is 17 residues. In germline, CDR1 is MGHRA, CDR2 YSYEKL. The CDR3 is CASSLLDGTGAGYEQYF. The DNA of the CDR3 is TGCGCCAGCAGCCTCCTAGATGGGACAGGGGCCGGCTACGAGCAGTACTTC.

CDR3 sequence (DNA): TGTGCCTGGGGCCAGGGGGCCGAGGACTACGAGCAGTACTTC. Its protein product is CAWGQGAEDYEQYF. The gene calls are TRBV30 and TRBJ2-7; 8 nucleotides align to TRBD1. Germline loops: CDR1 GTSNPN, CDR2 SVGIG (reference sequence). V trimming: 5 bases; J trimming: 3 bases; junction bases outside the gene matches: 9. CDR3 length equals 14 residues.

The chain uses TRBV7-2 and TRBJ2-1; maybe TRBD1 (6 bases). The CDR3 totals 13 residues. Germline CDR1 SGHTA, CDR2 FQGNSA. Trimming took off 2 bases at V and 6 bases at J, with 8 bases between the two ends. The CDR3 spells CASSLRDINEQFF. In nucleotides, the CDR3 is TGTGCCAGCAGCTTACGGGACATCAATGAGCAGTTCTTC.

In this sample, this clone turned up once. The chain combines TRBV6-5 with TRBJ2-1; a weak D match, TRBD2 (5 bases). Germline V gene data show CDR1 as MNHEY and CDR2 as SVGAGI. The length of the CDR3 is 14 residues. Trimming stripped 0 bases from V and 9 bases from J, with 12 bases between. The CDR3 sequence is CASSYSRTVSEQFF. The CDR3 bases are TGTGCCAGCAGTTACTCCCGGACTGTCAGTGAGCAGTTCTTC.

The chain couples TRBV10-1 to TRBJ2-7; 11 bases are shared with TRBD2. This CDR3 has 16 residues. Germline lookup yields CDR1 WNHNN and CDR2 SYGVQD (reference sequence). V was pared by 6 bases and J by 5 bases, with 12 bases of the junction left unmatched. CDR3 sequence (DNA): TGCGCCAGCAGCCTTTCTACTAGCGGGAGAGCCAACGAGCAGTACTTC. Translated, it gives CASSLSTSGRANEQYF.

With respect to this clone: Other DNA sequences in the sample encode the same CDR3. The chain joins TRBV7-9 to TRBJ2-1; the match to TRBD2 covers 11 bases. The CDR3 totals 15 residues. Germline trimming cut 5 bases from V and 5 bases from J; bases unmatched to any gene: 5. The germline gives CDR1 SEHNR, CDR2 FQNEAQ (reference sequence). Here the CDR3 reads CASSPGTSGNNEQFF. In DNA form, the CDR3 reads TGTGCCAGCAGCCCCGGGACTAGCGGAAACAATGAGCAGTTCTTC.

This clone came up a few times. The CDR3 DNA follows: TGTGCCAGCACCCAACTTGTGGGAGGCGGGGAGCTGTTTTTT. It yields the protein CASTQLVGGGELFF. The rearrangement links TRBV9 to TRBJ2-2; possible D gene TRBD2, 6 bases. V was pared by 6 bases and J by 7 bases, with 16 bases between. The CDR3 length is 14 residues. Germline V gene sequence: CDR1 SGDLS, CDR2 YYNGEE.

The chain links TRBV5-1 to TRBJ2-7, with 7 positions matching TRBD2. The CDR3 is 12 residues long. CDR1 is SGHRS, CDR2 YFSETQ, per germline. Trimming removed 4 bases from V and 3 bases from J; junction bases left unmatched: 1. The CDR3 is CASSRDYYEQYF. The CDR3 coding sequence is TGCGCCAGCAGCCGGGACTACTACGAGCAGTACTTC. Complete variable domain (other parts from reference TRBV5-1 and TRBJ2-7): KAGVTQTPRYLIKTRGQQVTLSCSPISGHRSVSWYQQTPGQGLQFLFEYFSETQRNKGNFPGRFSGRQFSNSRSEMNVSTLELGDSALYLCASSRDYYEQYFGPGTRLTVT.

The count of this clone is one. CDR3 region: CASTQLFRYYSNQPQHF. Written as DNA, the CDR3 is TGTGCCAGTACTCAGCTGTTTAGGTACTATAGCAATCAGCCCCAGCATTTT. J is TRBJ1-5 and V is TRBV19; D unclear. The CDR3 has 17 amino acids. Germline V lookup: CDR1 LNHDA, CDR2 SQIVND (reference sequence). Trimming shortened V by 7 bases and J by 0 bases, and 19 bases separated the two germline ends. The full variable domain, rest sourced from reference TRBV19 and TRBJ1-5, is DGGITQSPKYLFRKEGQNVTLSCEQNLNHDAMYWYRQDPGQGLRLIYYSQIVNDFQKGDIAEGYSVSREKKESFPLTVTSAQKNPTAFYLCASTQLFRYYSNQPQHFGDGTRLSIL.

The rearrangement uses TRBV7-2 and TRBJ2-3; 7 bases map to TRBD2. The V and J ends lost 3 bases and 2 bases, in that order; junction bases with no gene match: 8. CDR1 SGHTA and CDR2 FQGNSA come from the germline V gene. The CDR3 is 16 amino acids. The CDR3 here is CASSLGTIGNTDTQYF. The CDR3 DNA sequence: TGTGCCAGCAGCTTGGGGACTATCGGGAACACAGATACGCAGTATTTT.

V and J are TRBV5-1 and TRBJ2-7; no clear D. The CDR3 is 13 amino acids. The V gene's germline CDR1 is SGHRS and CDR2 YFSETQ. The ends were cut back, 4 bases at V and 9 bases at J, with 17 bases in the middle. The CDR3, as DNA: TGCGCCAGCAGCGCCCCGGGTGGCTTCGGGCAGTACTTC. This codes for CASSAPGGFGQYF.

V is TRBV6-1 and J is TRBJ1-5; D gene unclear. The CDR3 extends over 13 amino acids. The V end was cut by 2 bases, the J end by 2 bases, with 4 bases between. Per the germline V gene, CDR1 is MNHNS and CDR2 is SASEGT. The CDR3 sequence is CASSEQGNQPQHF. In nucleotides, the CDR3 is TGTGCCAGCAGTGAACAGGGCAATCAGCCCCAGCATTTT.